This T cell receptor (beta chain) was found in a study of T cells in Graves' hyperthyroidism and ophthalmopathy. CDR3 length equals 15 residues. Germline CDR1 is MNHNY and CDR2 is SVGAGI (reference sequence). Between the trimmed V and J ends, which lost 2 bases and 2 bases, there was a span of 12 bases. In patients aged 18 to 65, hyperthyroidism was newly diagnosed, with duration under 2 months. Exclusions: uncontrolled infection, other autoimmune disease, pregnancy, lactation. PBMCs were sourced from roughly 9.1 ml fresh peripheral blood. This clonotype has at least ten counts. Antigen: not known. The TCR beta CDR3 regions underwent amplification using RNA transcripts as the source. TCR CDR3 regions were first amplified by RT-PCR with HTBI primers. TCRdb reprocessed the multiplex PCR reads with MiXCR, giving one entry per CDR3 protein. The sample includes 250,000 or so distinct CDR3 sequences, roughly 15% of them seen just once.

Whole-study results and caveats: Among clonotypes expanded in thyroid above 0.001, most were also found in blood.

The chain combines TRBV6-6 with TRBJ1-2; D is uncertain. The origin of this receptor is a woman aged 45-60 years with Graves' hyperthyroidism that later progressed to Graves' ophthalmopathy. Sequenced material: blood. The CDR3 sequence: CASSYTLTGNYGYTF. CDR3 sequence (DNA): TGTGCCAGCAGTTACACGCTGACGGGGAACTATGGCTACACCTTC.